This paragraph reports one TCR beta chain. Its antigen is still unknown. Trimming left V 6 bases short and J 5 bases short, with 11 bases between. The CDR3 contains 13 residues. This sample was taken from a study of regulatory T cells in long-lasting Graves disease. Overall study findings and caveats: Accuracy could have been hurt by small sample size. TCR diversity was lower in persistent than newly diagnosed Graves' disease.

Time point of the sample: persistent/refractory GD, antithyroid drugs over 5 years with positive TRAb. With RNA extracted from PBMCs as input, the TCR library was made. Library construction for TCR beta used iRepertoire HTBI primers and Arm-PCR of CDR3 regions. Authors' methods: Throughout the samples, researchers identified roughly 57 TRBV and approximately 15 TRBJ segments. Via MiXCR, TCRdb re-called the multiplex PCR reads, giving one row per CDR3 protein. The V and J calls and clone size come from TCRdb's table, not from the authors' own analysis. The table includes roughly 700,000 distinct CDR3 sequences, approximately 31% detected once.

The source of this sequence is a female donor with Graves disease. The chain employs TRBV12-3 or TRBV12-4 and TRBJ1-5, with D possibly TRBD1 on 5 matching bases. Sequenced here: peripheral blood mononuclear cells (PBMCs), sampled when the disease was refractory, from a patient treated with antithyroid drugs. For the CDR3, the DNA is TGTGCCAGCAGGGACGGGGGGGATCAGCCCCAGCATTTT. This codes for CASRDGGDQPQHF.